A single sample gave rise to the 26 T cell receptor beta chains below, sequenced in a study of T-cell reconstitution after alpha-beta-depleted transplantation in children. As it was prepared, the TCRbeta library received unique molecular identifiers. One entry per CDR3 protein, called by TCRdb with MiXCR from the PCR reads. The sample includes about 610,000 distinct CDR3 sequences, about 10% seen only once; the top ten take 3.5% to 5%. This material consisted of PBMCs from the stem cell graft donor, taken from the stem cell graft. Receptors were obtained from a human donor who donated a stem cell graft to a child with acute myeloid leukemia.

This clonotype showed up many times. The V gene is TRBV29-1, the J gene TRBJ2-2, with a weak D call TRBD1 (5 bases). Trimming took 4 bases from V and 3 from J, leaving 12 bases between them. The CDR3 covers 14 residues. Germline assignment: CDR1 SQVTM and CDR2 ANQGSEA. Written as DNA, the CDR3 is TGCAGCGTTGGGAGTCAGGGTTACACCGGGGAGCTGTTTTTT. It translates to CSVGSQGYTGELFF.

This chain uses TRBV29-1 with TRBJ2-5; 7 bases map to TRBD2. Germline CDR1 and CDR2: SQVTM and ANQGSEA. This CDR3 is 16 amino acids long. V lost 5 bases and J lost 1; bases outside the gene matches: 13. The CDR3 protein is CSVLPGTREAQETQYF. In DNA, the CDR3 is TGCAGCGTTTTGCCCGGTACCCGGGAGGCCCAAGAGACCCAGTACTTC. Using reference TRBV29-1 and TRBJ2-5 for the parts outside the CDR3, the full variable domain is SAVISQKPSRDICQRGTSLTIQCQVDSQVTMMFWYRQQPGQSLTLIATANQGSEATYESGFVIDKFPISRPNLTFSTLTVSNMSPEDSSIYLCSVLPGTREAQETQYFGPGTRLLVL.

The sample holds a few counts of this clonotype. The chain joins TRBV7-2 to TRBJ2-1; no clear D. Trimming stripped 7 bases from V and 8 bases from J, with 15 bases between. Per germline, CDR1 SGHTA and CDR2 FQGNSA. The CDR3 consists of 13 residues. The CDR3 protein is CASTDLLGHEQFF. The CDR3 nucleotides are TGTGCCAGCACCGACCTTCTAGGGCATGAGCAGTTCTTC.

This clonotype has more than one count but fewer than ten. V gene TRBV12-3 or TRBV12-4 combines with J gene TRBJ2-5, with a weak D call TRBD2 (6 bases). V shed 6 bases and J shed 0 bases, with 17 bases lying between them. This CDR3 has 16 residues. CDR3 coding DNA: TGTGCCAGCAGCCCTGGGGGGAATCCCAACCAAGAGACCCAGTACTTC. Amino acids: CASSPGGNPNQETQYF.

This clonotype has more than one count but fewer than ten. This chain uses TRBV5-6 with TRBJ1-2; weak D call: TRBD1 (5 bases). This CDR3 has 17 amino acids. The germline V gene encodes CDR1 SGHDT and CDR2 YYEEEE. Trimming removed 0 bases at V and 0 bases at J, with 15 bases between. The CDR3 nucleotides read TGTGCCAGCAGCTTGGAACGACAGCGCCTAACTAACTATGGCTACACCTTC. Residues: CASSLERQRLTNYGYTF.

This chain connects TRBV5-1 to TRBJ1-1, with D tentatively TRBD1 (6 bases). The CDR3 extends over 14 amino acids. Germline lookup yields CDR1 SGHRS and CDR2 YFSETQ. The germline V and J ends were trimmed by 0 bases and 5 bases, with 11 bases remaining between them. CDR3 nucleotide sequence: TGCGCCAGCAGCTTGGTAGGGGGGCCAACTGAAGCTTTCTTT. Its translation is CASSLVGGPTEAFF.

This chain links TRBV29-1 with TRBJ2-7; 7 bases match TRBD1. The CDR3 runs 15 residues. V shed 1 base and J 4 bases; nucleotides not matched to a gene: 10. Germline CDR1 and CDR2: SQVTM and ANQGSEA. CDR3 nucleotides: TGCAGCGTTGAAGGTTACGGGACAGCATTTTACGAGCAGTACTTC. Amino acid sequence: CSVEGYGTAFYEQYF.

This clonotype was recorded a few times. The CDR3 is CSAVQGIAEAFF. The DNA of the CDR3 is TGCAGTGCTGTCCAGGGTATTGCTGAAGCTTTCTTT. The chain links TRBV20-1 to TRBJ1-1; tentative D call: TRBD1 (5 bases). The CDR3 contains 12 residues. Germline V gene lookup returns CDR1 DFQATT and CDR2 SNEGSKA (reference sequence). Trimming took 5 bases from V and 6 from J, leaving 13 bases between them.

The chain carries TRBV14 and TRBJ1-1; 9 nucleotides agree with TRBD1. CDR3 length: 14 residues. V lost 1 base and J lost 10; bases outside the gene matches: 7. From germline, CDR1 is SGHDN and CDR2 FVKESK. In DNA form, the CDR3 reads TGTGCCAGCAGCCAAGCTCACAGGGGGCGGGGAGCTTTCTTT. Its protein product is CASSQAHRGRGAFF.

This clonotype was counted at least ten times. V gene TRBV29-1 combines with J gene TRBJ2-7; the D gene is possibly TRBD2 (5 bases). The V and J ends lost 6 bases and 3 bases respectively, with 18 bases between them. This CDR3 spans 14 amino acids. Germline loops: CDR1 SQVTM, CDR2 ANQGSEA. The CDR3 is CSVLTSDLLYEQYF. DNA of the CDR3: TGCAGCGTCCTTACTTCGGACTTACTCTACGAGCAGTACTTC.

This clonotype was observed at least ten times. The chain carries TRBV4-1 and TRBJ1-5; D might be TRBD1 (5 bases). CDR3 size: 14 residues. Per the germline V gene, CDR1 is MGHRA and CDR2 is YSYEKL. Trimming shortened V by 5 bases and J by 3 bases, and 11 bases separated the two germline ends. The CDR3 bases are TGCGCCAGCAGCAGTGGGGGGGTCAATCAGCCCCAGCATTTT. Encoded protein: CASSSGGVNQPQHF.

This clonotype showed up just a few times. The chain uses TRBV9 and TRBJ2-7; 7 bases agree with TRBD2. Germline lookup yields CDR1 SGDLS and CDR2 YYNGEE. The CDR3 consists of 13 residues. V was clipped by 3 bases and J by 4 bases; unmatched bases: 4. CDR3 sequence: CASSGLGGYEQYF. CDR3 DNA: TGTGCCAGCAGCGGTCTGGGAGGGTACGAGCAGTACTTC.

This clonotype came up many times. The chain employs TRBV14 and TRBJ2-7; perhaps TRBD1 as D (6 bases). The CDR3 totals 14 residues. Germline CDR1 reads SGHDN; CDR2 reads FVKESK. Trimming took off 4 bases at V and 7 bases at J, with 17 bases between the two ends. CDR3 amino acids: CASSPRTGTGEQYF. The CDR3 nucleotides read TGTGCCAGCAGCCCTAGAACAGGGACCGGTGAGCAGTACTTC.

This clonotype was seen many times. The chain recombines TRBV9 with TRBJ1-6; D possibly corresponds to TRBD1 (5 bases). Trimming removed 4 bases from V and 14 bases from J, with 22 bases in between. The CDR3 is made up of 15 amino acids. The germline V gene encodes CDR1 SGDLS and CDR2 YYNGEE. The CDR3 loop is CASSPQGFFGSTLHF. CDR3 nucleotides: TGTGCCAGCAGCCCGCAGGGTTTTTTCGGATCGACCCTCCACTTT.

This clonotype has just a few counts. The rearrangement joins TRBV29-1 to TRBJ1-2; a possible D gene is TRBD1 (5 bases). Germline V lookup: CDR1 SQVTM, CDR2 ANQGSEA. The ends were cut back, 6 bases at V and 1 base at J, with 12 bases in the middle. The CDR3 consists of 13 residues. This CDR3 reads CSVAGGINYGYTF. The CDR3 nucleotides read TGCAGCGTGGCTGGGGGGATTAACTATGGCTACACCTTC.

V is TRBV9 and J is TRBJ1-2; D is undetermined. Germline assignment: CDR1 SGDLS and CDR2 YYNGEE. The length of the CDR3 is 14 residues. Trimming left V 7 bases short and J 2 bases short, with 15 bases between. CDR3 nucleotides: TGTGCCAGCGGCGGCCAGGCACCCAACTATGGCTACACCTTC. Amino acids: CASGGQAPNYGYTF.

This clonotype was seen at least ten times. The chain has TRBV7-3 and TRBJ2-7, with unresolved D. The CDR3 extends over 13 amino acids. Looked up from germline, CDR1 is SGHTA and CDR2 is FQGTGA. Trimming took 0 bases from V and 6 from J, leaving 9 bases between them. CDR3 DNA: TGTGCCAGCAGCTTAACGATGGCAGGCGAGCAGTACTTC. Its translation is CASSLTMAGEQYF.

This clonotype was found a few times. The CDR3 is CASSPDRSSDTGELFF. The CDR3 nucleotides read TGTGCCAGCAGCCCCGACAGGTCCTCCGACACCGGGGAGCTGTTTTTT. The V call is TRBV7-6, the J call TRBJ2-2; weak D call: TRBD1 (6 bases). Trimming took 5 bases from V and 3 from J, leaving 16 bases between them. Germline-derived CDR1 and CDR2 are SGHVS and FNYEAQ. This CDR3 region has 16 residues. The whole variable domain, filled in from reference TRBV7-6 and TRBJ2-2, reads GAGVSQSPRYKVTKRGQDVALRCDPISGHVSLYWYRQALGQGPEFLTYFNYEAQQDKSGLPNDRFSAERPEGSISTLTIQRTEQRDSAMYRCASSPDRSSDTGELFFGEGSRLTVL.

This clonotype was observed many times. CDR3 loop: CASSRDRLREQYF. In DNA form, the CDR3 reads TGTGCCAGCAGTCGGGACAGACTTAGGGAGCAGTACTTC. The rearrangement links TRBV6-2 or TRBV6-3 to TRBJ2-7, with 7 bases aligning to TRBD1. This CDR3 comprises 13 residues. The junction had 8 bases not matched to a gene; V was cut back by 5 bases and J by 7 bases. Germline values: CDR1 MNHEY, CDR2 SVGEGT.

This clonotype was counted between two and nine times. The chain carries TRBV20-1 and TRBJ2-2, with 7 bases that match TRBD1. The CDR3 totals 14 residues. The germline V gene encodes CDR1 DFQATT and CDR2 SNEGSKA (reference sequence). The V segment lost 5 bases and the J segment 1 base; nucleotides outside the gene matches: 4. The CDR3 nucleotides read TGCAGTGCTGCCGGGACAGTGAACACCGGGGAGCTGTTTTTT. Amino acid sequence: CSAAGTVNTGELFF.

This clonotype was detected only a few times. In DNA, the CDR3 is TGTGCCAGCAGCAGCACAGGGGGCTCAAGTGGCTACACCTTC. Translation: CASSSTGGSSGYTF. The genes are TRBV28 and TRBJ1-2, with 9 bases matching TRBD1. The CDR3 is 14 residues long. In germline, CDR1 is MDHEN, CDR2 SYDVKM. V was clipped by 6 bases and J by 7 bases; unmatched bases: 9.

The chain joins TRBV19 to TRBJ2-1; TRBD2 agrees at 9 bases. Germline CDR1 and CDR2: LNHDA and SQIVND (reference sequence). This CDR3 spans 16 amino acids. The V gene end was trimmed by 9 bases and the J gene end by 6 bases; junction bases not matched to a gene: 15. DNA of the CDR3: TGTGCCAGCACCATAGATCGGCTAGCGGGATTCAATGAGCAGTTCTTC. Encoded protein: CASTIDRLAGFNEQFF.

This clonotype showed up just a few times. The chain carries TRBV20-1 and TRBJ1-2, with unresolved D. The CDR3 covers 14 residues. In germline, CDR1 is DFQATT, CDR2 SNEGSKA (reference sequence). V lost 0 bases and J lost 7, with 15 bases in between. CDR3 nucleotide sequence: TGCAGTGCTAGAGATCTGTCCCCCGAGGGTGGCTACACCTTC. The encoded protein is CSARDLSPEGGYTF.

This clonotype was observed a handful of times. V is TRBV3-1 and J is TRBJ2-2; TRBD2 matches at 7 bases. Germline CDR1 reads LGHDT; CDR2 reads YNNKEL (reference sequence). The V gene end was trimmed by 1 base and the J gene end by 0 bases; junction bases not matched to a gene: 11. The CDR3 is 19 residues long. The CDR3 protein is CASSQAGPGLPSNTGELFF. In DNA form, the CDR3 reads TGTGCCAGCAGCCAAGCTGGGCCGGGACTACCATCGAACACCGGGGAGCTGTTTTTT.

At least ten counts were recorded for this clonotype. The gene calls are TRBV6-5 and TRBJ1-2; 8 positions agree with TRBD1. The CDR3 covers 16 residues. The V segment lost 0 bases and the J segment 2 bases; nucleotides outside the gene matches: 5. CDR1 and CDR2 (germline): MNHEY, SVGAGI. This CDR3 reads CASSYSRQGPNYGYTF. CDR3 DNA: TGTGCCAGCAGTTACTCACGACAGGGGCCCAACTATGGCTACACCTTC.

This clonotype came up once. The rearrangement joins TRBV7-2 to TRBJ2-5; tentatively, D is TRBD2 (5 bases). The CDR3 contains 14 residues. CDR1 SGHTA and CDR2 FQGNSA come from the germline V gene. Trimming took off 3 bases at V and 9 bases at J, with 17 bases between the two ends. The CDR3 DNA follows: TGTGCCAGCAGCTTGGCCGGCGGGTTGAGTCCCCAGTACTTC. This sequence encodes CASSLAGGLSPQYF.